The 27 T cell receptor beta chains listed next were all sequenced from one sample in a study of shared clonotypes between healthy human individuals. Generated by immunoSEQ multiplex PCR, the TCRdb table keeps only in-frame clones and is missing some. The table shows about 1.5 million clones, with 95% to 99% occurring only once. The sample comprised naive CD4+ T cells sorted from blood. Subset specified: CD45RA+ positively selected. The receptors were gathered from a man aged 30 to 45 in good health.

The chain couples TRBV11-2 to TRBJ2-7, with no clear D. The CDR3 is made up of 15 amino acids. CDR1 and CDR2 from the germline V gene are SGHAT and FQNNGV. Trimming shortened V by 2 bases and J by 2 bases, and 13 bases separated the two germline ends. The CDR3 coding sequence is TGTGCCAGCAGCTTATATCCCGATAAGCCCTACGAGCAGTACTTC. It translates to CASSLYPDKPYEQYF. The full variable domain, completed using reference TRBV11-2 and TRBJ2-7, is EAGVAQSPRYKIIEKRQSVAFWCNPISGHATLYWYQQILGQGPKLLIQFQNNGVVDDSQLPKDRFSAERLKGVDSTLKIQPAKLEDSAVYLCASSLYPDKPYEQYFGPGTRLTVT.

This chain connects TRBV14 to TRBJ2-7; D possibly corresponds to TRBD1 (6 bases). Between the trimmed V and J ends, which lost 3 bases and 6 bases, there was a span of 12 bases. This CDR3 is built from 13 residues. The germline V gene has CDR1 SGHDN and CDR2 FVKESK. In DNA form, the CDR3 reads TGTGCCAGCAGCCAGACCAGGGGAACCGAGCAGTACTTC. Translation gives CASSQTRGTEQYF.

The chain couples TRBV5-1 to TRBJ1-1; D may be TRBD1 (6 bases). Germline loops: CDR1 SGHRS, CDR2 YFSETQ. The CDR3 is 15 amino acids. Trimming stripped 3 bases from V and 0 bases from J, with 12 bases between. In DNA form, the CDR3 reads TGCGCCAGCAGCTCTCGAGGGGGAATGAACACTGAAGCTTTCTTT. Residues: CASSSRGGMNTEAFF.

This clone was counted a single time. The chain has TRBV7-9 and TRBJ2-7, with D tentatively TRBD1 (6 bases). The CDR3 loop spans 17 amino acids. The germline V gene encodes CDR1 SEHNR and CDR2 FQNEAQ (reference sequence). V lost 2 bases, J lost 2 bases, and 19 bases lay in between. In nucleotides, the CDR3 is TGTGCCAGCAGCTTAAGCCTAAGAGGGGGACGTACCTACGAGCAGTACTTC. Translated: CASSLSLRGGRTYEQYF.

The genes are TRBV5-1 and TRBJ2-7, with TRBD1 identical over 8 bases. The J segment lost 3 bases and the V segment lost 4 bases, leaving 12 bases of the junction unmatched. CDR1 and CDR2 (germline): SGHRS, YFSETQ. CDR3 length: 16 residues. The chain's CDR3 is CASSLSRTGHGYEQYF. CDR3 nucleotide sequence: TGCGCCAGCAGCCTGTCCCGGACAGGGCATGGCTACGAGCAGTACTTC.

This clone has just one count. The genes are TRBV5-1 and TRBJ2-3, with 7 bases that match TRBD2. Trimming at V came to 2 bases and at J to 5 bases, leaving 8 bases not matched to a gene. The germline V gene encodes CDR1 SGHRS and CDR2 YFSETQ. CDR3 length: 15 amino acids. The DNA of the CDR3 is TGCGCCAGCAGCTTCGGCGGGAGTAGTGAAGATACGCAGTATTTT. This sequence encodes CASSFGGSSEDTQYF.

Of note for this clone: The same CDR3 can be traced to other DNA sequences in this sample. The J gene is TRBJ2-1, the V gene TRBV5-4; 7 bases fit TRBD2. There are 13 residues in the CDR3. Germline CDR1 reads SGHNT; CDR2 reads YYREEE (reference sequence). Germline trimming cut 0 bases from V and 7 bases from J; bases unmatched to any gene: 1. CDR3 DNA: TGTGCCAGCAGCTTGGGACTAGCTAATGAGCAGTTCTTC. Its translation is CASSLGLANEQFF.

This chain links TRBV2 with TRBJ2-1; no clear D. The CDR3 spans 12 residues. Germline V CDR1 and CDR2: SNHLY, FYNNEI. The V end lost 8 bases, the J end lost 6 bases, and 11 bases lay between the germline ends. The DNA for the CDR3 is TGTGCCAGCCACGGATCCCGCAATGAGCAGTTCTTC. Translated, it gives CASHGSRNEQFF.

CDR3 in DNA: TGTGCCAGCAGCTCACAATTTCAGGGGCAGCAGTTCTTC. This gives the protein CASSSQFQGQQFF. The chain is built from TRBV7-2 and TRBJ2-1; possibly TRBD1 for D (6 bases). Trimming took 4 bases from V and 11 from J, leaving 15 bases between them. The CDR3 has 13 residues. Germline V lookup: CDR1 SGHTA, CDR2 FQGNSA.

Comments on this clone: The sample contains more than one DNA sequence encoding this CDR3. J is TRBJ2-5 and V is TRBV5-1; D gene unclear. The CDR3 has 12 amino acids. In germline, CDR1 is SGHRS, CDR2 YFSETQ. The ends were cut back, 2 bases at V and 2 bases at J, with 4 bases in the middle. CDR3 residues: CASSFNQETQYF. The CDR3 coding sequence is TGCGCCAGCAGCTTTAATCAAGAGACCCAGTACTTC.

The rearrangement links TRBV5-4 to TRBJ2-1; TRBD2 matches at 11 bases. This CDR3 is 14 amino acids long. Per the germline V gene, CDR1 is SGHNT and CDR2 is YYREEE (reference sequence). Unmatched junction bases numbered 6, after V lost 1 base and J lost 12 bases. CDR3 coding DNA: TGTGCCAGCAGCTTGTTAGCGGGAGGGAGAGGGCAGTTCTTC. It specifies CASSLLAGGRGQFF.

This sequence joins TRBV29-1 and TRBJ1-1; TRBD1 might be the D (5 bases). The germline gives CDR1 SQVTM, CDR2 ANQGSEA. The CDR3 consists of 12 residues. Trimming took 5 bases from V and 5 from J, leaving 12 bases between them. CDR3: CSVRGAGTEAFF. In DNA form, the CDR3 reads TGCAGCGTTAGAGGGGCGGGTACTGAAGCTTTCTTT.

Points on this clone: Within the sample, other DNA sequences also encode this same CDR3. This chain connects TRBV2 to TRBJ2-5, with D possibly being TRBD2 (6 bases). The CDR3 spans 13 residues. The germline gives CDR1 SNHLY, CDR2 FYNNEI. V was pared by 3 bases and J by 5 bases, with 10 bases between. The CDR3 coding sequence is TGTGCCAGCAGTGATGTCGGGAGCGAGACCCAGTACTTC. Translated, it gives CASSDVGSETQYF.

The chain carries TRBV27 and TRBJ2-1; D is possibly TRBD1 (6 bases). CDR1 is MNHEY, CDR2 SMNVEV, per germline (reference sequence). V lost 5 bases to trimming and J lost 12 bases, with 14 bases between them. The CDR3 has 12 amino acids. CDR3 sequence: CASSATGLSQFF. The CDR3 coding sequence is TGTGCCAGCAGTGCTACAGGGCTGTCGCAGTTCTTC.

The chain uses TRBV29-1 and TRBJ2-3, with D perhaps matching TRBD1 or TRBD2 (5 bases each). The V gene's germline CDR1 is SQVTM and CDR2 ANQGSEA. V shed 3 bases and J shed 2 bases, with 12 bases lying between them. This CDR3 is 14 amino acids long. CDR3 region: CSVESRGHTDTQYF. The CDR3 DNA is TGCAGCGTTGAGTCTCGGGGCCACACAGATACGCAGTATTTT.

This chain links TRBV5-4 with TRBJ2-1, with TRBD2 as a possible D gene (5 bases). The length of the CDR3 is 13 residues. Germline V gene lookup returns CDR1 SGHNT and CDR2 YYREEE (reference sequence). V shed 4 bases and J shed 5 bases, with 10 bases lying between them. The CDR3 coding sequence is TGTGCCAGCAGCCGAGGGAGCGACAATGAGCAGTTCTTC. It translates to CASSRGSDNEQFF.

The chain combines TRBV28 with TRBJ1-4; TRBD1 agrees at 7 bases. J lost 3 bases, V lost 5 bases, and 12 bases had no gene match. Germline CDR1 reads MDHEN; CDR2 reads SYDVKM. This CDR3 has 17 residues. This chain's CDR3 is CASSERDSFSPNEKLFF. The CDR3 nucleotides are TGTGCCAGCAGTGAACGGGACAGTTTTTCCCCTAATGAAAAACTGTTTTTT. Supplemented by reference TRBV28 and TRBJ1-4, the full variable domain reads DVKVTQSSRYLVKRTGEKVFLECVQDMDHENMFWYRQDPGLGLRLIYFSYDVKMKEKGDIPEGYSVSREKKERFSLILESASTNQTSMYLCASSERDSFSPNEKLFFGSGTQLSVL.

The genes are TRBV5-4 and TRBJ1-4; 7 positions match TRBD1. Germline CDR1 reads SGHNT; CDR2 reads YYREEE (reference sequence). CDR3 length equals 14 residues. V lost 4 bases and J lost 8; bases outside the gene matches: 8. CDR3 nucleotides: TGTGCCAGCAGCGCCCGGCAGGGGGAAGAAAAACTGTTTTTT. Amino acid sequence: CASSARQGEEKLFF.

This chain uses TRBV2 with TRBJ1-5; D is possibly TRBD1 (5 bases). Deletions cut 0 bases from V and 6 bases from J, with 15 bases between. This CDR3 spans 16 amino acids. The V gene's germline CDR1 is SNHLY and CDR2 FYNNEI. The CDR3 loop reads CASSEALGAGGQPQHF. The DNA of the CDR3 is TGTGCCAGCAGTGAAGCGCTTGGGGCAGGTGGTCAGCCCCAGCATTTT.

The CDR3, as DNA: TGTGCCTGGACTCGGGCGATGCGACCCTACGAGCAGTACTTC. Protein: CAWTRAMRPYEQYF. The chain recombines TRBV30 with TRBJ2-7, with D unresolved. The V end lost 4 bases, the J end lost 2 bases, and 15 bases lay between the germline ends. The germline V gene encodes CDR1 GTSNPN and CDR2 SVGIG (reference sequence). CDR3 length: 14 residues.

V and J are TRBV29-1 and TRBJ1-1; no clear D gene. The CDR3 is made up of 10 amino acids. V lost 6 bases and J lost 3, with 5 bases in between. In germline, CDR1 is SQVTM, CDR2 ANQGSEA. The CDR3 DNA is TGCAGCGTAGCCGACACTGAAGCTTTCTTT. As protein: CSVADTEAFF.

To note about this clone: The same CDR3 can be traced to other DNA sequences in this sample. The CDR3 region is CASSLEVWGTGELFF. The DNA of the CDR3 is TGCGCCAGCAGCTTGGAGGTGTGGGGCACCGGGGAGCTGTTTTTT. The chain links TRBV5-1 to TRBJ2-2, with D unclear. Germline CDR1 reads SGHRS; CDR2 reads YFSETQ. The CDR3 sequence is 15 residues long. Trimming stripped 0 bases from V and 4 bases from J, with 10 bases between.

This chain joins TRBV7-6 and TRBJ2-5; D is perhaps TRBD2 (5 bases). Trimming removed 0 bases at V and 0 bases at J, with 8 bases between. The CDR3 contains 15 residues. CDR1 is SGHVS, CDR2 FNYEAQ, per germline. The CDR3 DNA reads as TGTGCCAGCAGCTTAGCGCGGGCAAACCAAGAGACCCAGTACTTC. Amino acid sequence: CASSLARANQETQYF.

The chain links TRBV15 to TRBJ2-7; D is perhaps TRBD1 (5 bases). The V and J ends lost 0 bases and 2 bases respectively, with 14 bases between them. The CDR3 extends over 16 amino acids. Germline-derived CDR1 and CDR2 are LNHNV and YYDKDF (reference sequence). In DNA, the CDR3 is TGTGCCACCAGCAGAGATCAGACAGAGCGCGCCTACGAGCAGTACTTC. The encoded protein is CATSRDQTERAYEQYF.

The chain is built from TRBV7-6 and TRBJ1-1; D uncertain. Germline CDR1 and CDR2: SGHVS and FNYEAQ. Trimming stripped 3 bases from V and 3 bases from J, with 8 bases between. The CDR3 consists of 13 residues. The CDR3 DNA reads TGTGCCAGCAGCTTGACGCTGGACACTGAAGCTTTCTTT. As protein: CASSLTLDTEAFF. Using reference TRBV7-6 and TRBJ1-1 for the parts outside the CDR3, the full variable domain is GAGVSQSPRYKVTKRGQDVALRCDPISGHVSLYWYRQALGQGPEFLTYFNYEAQQDKSGLPNDRFSAERPEGSISTLTIQRTEQRDSAMYRCASSLTLDTEAFFGQGTRLTVV.

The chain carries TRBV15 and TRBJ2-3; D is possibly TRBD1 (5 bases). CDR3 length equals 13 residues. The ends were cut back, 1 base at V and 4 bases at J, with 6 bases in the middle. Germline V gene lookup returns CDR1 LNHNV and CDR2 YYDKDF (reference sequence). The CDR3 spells CATSRVGADTQYF. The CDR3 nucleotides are TGTGCCACCAGCAGAGTAGGGGCAGATACGCAGTATTTT.

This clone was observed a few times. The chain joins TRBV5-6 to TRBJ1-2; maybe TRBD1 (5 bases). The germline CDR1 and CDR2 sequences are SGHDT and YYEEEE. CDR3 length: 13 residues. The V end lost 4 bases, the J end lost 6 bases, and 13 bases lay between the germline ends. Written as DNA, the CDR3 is TGTGCCAGCAGCCCCGCGGGGGACCATGGCTACACCTTC. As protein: CASSPAGDHGYTF.